This is a list of T cell receptor beta chains from one sample in a study of radiotherapy plus CTLA-4 blockade in lung cancer. TCRdb's table, derived via immunoSEQ multiplex PCR, lists solely in-frame clones and lacks some. Among about 14,000 clones listed, 87% were seen once. This material consisted of peripheral blood, taken from a patient treated with radiotherapy plus ipilimumab. The receptors originated from a human donor with non-small cell lung cancer that progressed on radiotherapy plus ipilimumab. Some clones in this sample may be carry-over from other donors' samples. Each CDR3 is given with its conserved first and last residue. The D gene is left open where the match is weak. Some rows have no size entry. The others give once, few or many, or a class for an expanded clone.

abundance	j_gene	v_gene	d_gene	CDR3aa	CDR3nt
-	TRBJ2-1	TRBV18	-	CASSPEQGNEQFF	TGTGCCAGCTCACCCGAACAGGGCAATGAGCAGTTCTTC
once	TRBJ2-5	TRBV7-6	-	CASSKFFEREETQYF	TGTGCCAGCAGCAAGTTTTTTGAGAGGGAAGAGACCCAGTACTTC
few	TRBJ2-3	TRBV5-5	-	CASSTGTINTQYF	TGTGCCAGCAGCACTGGTACTATTAATACGCAGTATTTT
-	TRBJ2-7	TRBV2	-	CASSELLASPEQYF	TGTGCCAGCAGTGAGTTACTAGCCTCACCCGAGCAGTACTTC
once	TRBJ2-4	TRBV7-2	TRBD2	CASSLVSASGGLAKNIQYF	TGTGCCAGCAGCTTAGTCTCGGCTAGCGGGGGTCTAGCCAAGAACATTCAGTACTTC
-	TRBJ2-7	TRBV7-9	-	CASSLSGGSLAIFYEQYF	TGTGCCAGCAGCTTATCAGGTGGGAGTCTAGCGATTTTCTACGAGCAGTACTTC
-	TRBJ1-2	TRBV19	-	CASSSTAVDYGYTF	TGTGCCAGTAGTAGCACCGCAGTGGACTATGGCTACACCTTC
few	TRBJ1-2	TRBV28	-	CASSSLGGGNVYGYTF	TGTGCCAGCAGTAGCTTGGGAGGAGGGAACGTCTATGGCTACACCTTC
-	TRBJ2-1	TRBV10-3	-	CAIRGGPMTSYNEQFF	TGTGCCATCAGGGGGGGACCGATGACCTCCTACAATGAGCAGTTCTTC
-	TRBJ1-2	TRBV5-5	TRBD1	CASSAGQGADGYTF	TGTGCCAGCAGCGCGGGACAGGGGGCGGACGGCTACACCTTC
-	TRBJ2-7	TRBV4-2	TRBD2	CASSQQLAGDYEQYF	TGTGCCAGCAGCCAACAGCTAGCGGGAGACTACGAGCAGTACTTC
-	TRBJ2-7	TRBV27	TRBD1	CASSWNRGSEQYF	TGTGCCAGCAGTTGGAACAGGGGATCCGAGCAGTACTTC
-	TRBJ1-1	TRBV5-1	-	CASSLGAQNTEAFF	TGCGCCAGCAGCTTGGGGGCACAGAACACTGAAGCTTTCTTT